The rows below give T cell receptor beta chains drawn from one sample of a study of T cell responses to AZD1222 COVID-19 vaccine. The repertoire was sequenced with immunoSEQ multiplex PCR; TCRdb's copy has only in-frame clones and lacks some. The sample contains approximately 180,000 clones, roughly 87% of which appear only once. The source was peripheral blood, collected on day 0 of AZD1222 vaccination. Every receptor here comes from an adult in good health. Both conserved end residues are trimmed from each CDR3. Fields, in order: D gene, V gene, J gene, clone size, CDR3 protein. The D gene is left open where the match is weak. Size is stated for part of the rows, as once, few or many counts, or as a class when the clone is expanded.

D gene: TRBD1
V gene: TRBV9
J gene: TRBJ1-5
clone size: -
CDR3 protein: ASSVGEGAAQPQH

D gene: TRBD2
V gene: TRBV29-1
J gene: TRBJ2-3
clone size: -
CDR3 protein: SVEGGTSTDTQY

D gene: TRBD1
V gene: TRBV2
J gene: TRBJ2-7
clone size: -
CDR3 protein: ASSTDRAYEQY

D gene: TRBD2
V gene: TRBV25-1
J gene: TRBJ2-1
clone size: -
CDR3 protein: ASRSASGSYNEQF

D gene: TRBD1
V gene: TRBV11-2
J gene: TRBJ2-7
clone size: -
CDR3 protein: ASRRTGHEQY

D gene: TRBD2
V gene: TRBV27
J gene: TRBJ2-1
clone size: -
CDR3 protein: ASSLSGGSGSWNEQF

D gene: -
V gene: TRBV19
J gene: TRBJ1-4
clone size: few
CDR3 protein: ASTGRTNEKLF

D gene: TRBD2
V gene: TRBV2
J gene: TRBJ2-2
clone size: -
CDR3 protein: ASRLLSGPGELF

D gene: TRBD2
V gene: TRBV11-3
J gene: TRBJ2-3
clone size: -
CDR3 protein: ASSLNSGRRDTQY

D gene: -
V gene: TRBV5-8
J gene: TRBJ1-3
clone size: -
CDR3 protein: ASSLGVSSGNTIY

D gene: -
V gene: TRBV5-1
J gene: TRBJ1-2
clone size: -
CDR3 protein: ASSSGQQPDYGYT

D gene: -
V gene: TRBV28
J gene: TRBJ2-7
clone size: -
CDR3 protein: ASSYINERGEQY

D gene: -
V gene: TRBV4-1
J gene: TRBJ2-1
clone size: -
CDR3 protein: ASAGGYNEQF

D gene: -
V gene: TRBV9
J gene: TRBJ1-1
clone size: -
CDR3 protein: ASSRDPGRVNTEAF

D gene: -
V gene: TRBV6-2/TRBV6-3
J gene: TRBJ2-3
clone size: -
CDR3 protein: ASSYPAGSGTDTQY

D gene: -
V gene: TRBV6-5
J gene: TRBJ2-2
clone size: -
CDR3 protein: ASSFSFTGELF

D gene: TRBD1
V gene: TRBV4-1
J gene: TRBJ2-7
clone size: -
CDR3 protein: ASSQVGQGHYEQY

D gene: TRBD1
V gene: TRBV5-4
J gene: TRBJ2-7
clone size: -
CDR3 protein: ASARGTGSYEQY

D gene: -
V gene: TRBV5-1
J gene: TRBJ2-7
clone size: -
CDR3 protein: ASSPAFGGSYEQY

D gene: TRBD2
V gene: TRBV7-3
J gene: TRBJ2-1
clone size: -
CDR3 protein: ASSPGLAEYNEQF

D gene: TRBD2
V gene: TRBV4-1
J gene: TRBJ2-5
clone size: -
CDR3 protein: ASSQDLTTSAVQETQY

D gene: -
V gene: TRBV2
J gene: TRBJ2-2
clone size: -
CDR3 protein: ASRPQGYGELF

D gene: -
V gene: TRBV6-5
J gene: TRBJ1-6
clone size: -
CDR3 protein: ASTVGTSPLH

D gene: -
V gene: TRBV19
J gene: TRBJ1-1
clone size: -
CDR3 protein: ATKERGATEAF

D gene: -
V gene: TRBV12-3/TRBV12-4
J gene: TRBJ2-2
clone size: -
CDR3 protein: ASSLGGPGELF

D gene: TRBD2
V gene: TRBV5-1
J gene: TRBJ2-2
clone size: -
CDR3 protein: ASTRAGTRNTGELF

D gene: TRBD1
V gene: TRBV19
J gene: TRBJ2-1
clone size: -
CDR3 protein: ASSTGGNEQF

D gene: TRBD1
V gene: TRBV5-1
J gene: TRBJ2-5
clone size: -
CDR3 protein: ASSLAAGGEKTQY

D gene: TRBD1
V gene: TRBV4-1
J gene: TRBJ1-5
clone size: -
CDR3 protein: ASSQDGTDNQPQH

D gene: -
V gene: TRBV5-6
J gene: TRBJ1-5
clone size: -
CDR3 protein: ASSLGQSNQPQH

D gene: TRBD1
V gene: TRBV28
J gene: TRBJ1-5
clone size: few
CDR3 protein: ASSSGQGGWQPQH

D gene: -
V gene: TRBV11-2
J gene: TRBJ1-5
clone size: -
CDR3 protein: ASSLDRKQPQH

D gene: -
V gene: TRBV18
J gene: TRBJ2-7
clone size: -
CDR3 protein: ASSPTSSYEQY

D gene: -
V gene: TRBV28
J gene: TRBJ2-7
clone size: -
CDR3 protein: ASSLQGSYEQY

D gene: TRBD1
V gene: TRBV5-1
J gene: TRBJ1-1
clone size: -
CDR3 protein: ASSLGSRTGGTEAF

D gene: -
V gene: TRBV27
J gene: TRBJ1-6
clone size: once
CDR3 protein: ASSIQGYNSPLH

D gene: -
V gene: TRBV5-1
J gene: TRBJ1-4
clone size: -
CDR3 protein: ASSLEGGRGEKLF

D gene: TRBD2
V gene: TRBV2
J gene: TRBJ2-5
clone size: -
CDR3 protein: ASRTSGRGETQY

D gene: -
V gene: TRBV27
J gene: TRBJ2-7
clone size: -
CDR3 protein: ASSLRSQLGEQY

D gene: -
V gene: TRBV11-2
J gene: TRBJ2-7
clone size: -
CDR3 protein: ASSLRTARSYEQY

D gene: -
V gene: TRBV7-8
J gene: TRBJ2-2
clone size: -
CDR3 protein: ASRMAVVPTGELF

D gene: TRBD1
V gene: TRBV5-1
J gene: TRBJ1-1
clone size: once
CDR3 protein: ASSDGQGNTEAF

D gene: TRBD1
V gene: TRBV4-1
J gene: TRBJ2-7
clone size: few
CDR3 protein: ASSQDSRDSSYEQY

D gene: -
V gene: TRBV19
J gene: TRBJ1-2
clone size: -
CDR3 protein: ASRWGAANYGYT

D gene: -
V gene: TRBV12-3/TRBV12-4
J gene: TRBJ2-1
clone size: -
CDR3 protein: ASSFGGAEQF

D gene: -
V gene: TRBV3-1/TRBV3-2
J gene: TRBJ1-6
clone size: -
CDR3 protein: ASSLLTSSYNSPLH

D gene: TRBD1
V gene: TRBV5-1
J gene: TRBJ1-2
clone size: -
CDR3 protein: ASSESPQGVRAYGYT

D gene: -
V gene: TRBV9
J gene: TRBJ1-1
clone size: few
CDR3 protein: ASSFASGEGTEAF

D gene: TRBD2
V gene: TRBV3-1/TRBV3-2
J gene: TRBJ2-1
clone size: -
CDR3 protein: ASTLAGVPNEQF

D gene: -
V gene: TRBV28
J gene: TRBJ1-4
clone size: -
CDR3 protein: ASSSYEATNEKLF

D gene: TRBD1
V gene: TRBV19
J gene: TRBJ1-1
clone size: -
CDR3 protein: ASSTTGGRGNTEAF